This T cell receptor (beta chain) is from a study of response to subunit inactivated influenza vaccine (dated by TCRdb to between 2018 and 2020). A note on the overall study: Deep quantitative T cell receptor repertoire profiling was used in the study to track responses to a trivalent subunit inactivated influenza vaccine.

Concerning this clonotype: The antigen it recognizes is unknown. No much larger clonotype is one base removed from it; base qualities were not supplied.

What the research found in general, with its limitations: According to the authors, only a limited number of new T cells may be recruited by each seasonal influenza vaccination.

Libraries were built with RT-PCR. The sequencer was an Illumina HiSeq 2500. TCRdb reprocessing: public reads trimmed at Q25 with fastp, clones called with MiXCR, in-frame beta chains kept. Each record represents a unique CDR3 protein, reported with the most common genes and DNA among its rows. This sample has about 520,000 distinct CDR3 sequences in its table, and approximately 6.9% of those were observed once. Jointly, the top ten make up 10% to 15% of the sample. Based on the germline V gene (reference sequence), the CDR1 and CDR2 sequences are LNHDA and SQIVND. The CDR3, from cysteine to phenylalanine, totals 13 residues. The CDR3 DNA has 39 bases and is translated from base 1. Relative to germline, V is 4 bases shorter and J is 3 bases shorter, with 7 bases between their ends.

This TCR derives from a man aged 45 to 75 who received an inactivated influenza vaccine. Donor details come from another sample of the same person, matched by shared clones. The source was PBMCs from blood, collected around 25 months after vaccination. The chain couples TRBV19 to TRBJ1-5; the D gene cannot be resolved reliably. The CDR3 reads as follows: CASSNRANQPQHF. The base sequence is TGTGCCAGTAGTAATAGGGCCAATCAGCCCCAGCATTTT.